The 27 T cell receptor beta chains below come from one sample, sequenced in a study of T cell responses to AZD1222 COVID-19 vaccine. The protocol was immunoSEQ multiplex PCR, while the TCRdb copy is restricted to in-frame clones and leaves out a portion. The sample lists about 100,000 clones, about 85% occurring once. The sequenced sample was peripheral blood, obtained on day 0 of AZD1222 vaccination. The receptors were sampled from an adult in good health.

This chain links TRBV7-2 with TRBJ1-2; D possibly corresponds to TRBD1 (5 bases). V lost 5 bases, J lost 4 bases, and 20 bases lay in between. CDR3 size: 16 residues. In germline, CDR1 is SGHTA, CDR2 FQGNSA. Written as DNA, the CDR3 is TGTGCCAGCAGCCCTACAGACAGCCTAGGGGTCTATGGCTACACCTTC. The encoded protein is CASSPTDSLGVYGYTF.

The chain is built from TRBV29-1 and TRBJ1-3; no firm D call. Germline CDR1 reads SQVTM; CDR2 reads ANQGSEA. Trimming took 3 bases from V and 2 from J, leaving 8 bases between them. The CDR3 has 13 residues. The CDR3 sequence: CSVEGGAGNTIYF. In DNA form, the CDR3 reads TGCAGCGTTGAGGGTGGTGCTGGAAACACCATATATTTT.

CDR3 in amino acids: CASSDGGTGQETQYF. The DNA of the CDR3 is TGTGCCAGCAGTGACGGGGGGACGGGGCAAGAGACCCAGTACTTC. The gene calls are TRBV2 and TRBJ2-5; 7 bases agree with TRBD2. Per the germline V gene, CDR1 is SNHLY and CDR2 is FYNNEI. This CDR3 comprises 15 residues. Germline trimming cut 3 bases from V and 2 bases from J; bases unmatched to any gene: 6.

The chain recombines TRBV19 with TRBJ2-6, with a tentative D call TRBD2 (5 bases). CDR3 length: 17 residues. The V end was cut by 3 bases, the J end by 2 bases, with 14 bases between. CDR1 and CDR2 (germline): LNHDA, SQIVND (reference sequence). This chain's CDR3 is CASSMVGLGAGANVLTF. CDR3 bases: TGTGCCAGTAGTATGGTAGGTTTGGGAGCTGGGGCCAACGTCCTGACTTTC.

This clone was seen more than once but under ten times. This chain links TRBV19 with TRBJ2-1; TRBD1 aligns across 7 bases. J was trimmed by 10 bases and V by 2 bases; bases with no gene match: 8. There are 14 residues in the CDR3. CDR1 LNHDA and CDR2 SQIVND come from the germline V gene (reference sequence). CDR3 DNA sequence: TGTGCCAGTAGTATAAGCAGGGGGAACTTCGAGCAGTTCTTC. Its protein product is CASSISRGNFEQFF.

The chain carries TRBV4-3 and TRBJ2-2; 13 bases fit TRBD2. The CDR3 runs 20 residues. Per germline, CDR1 LGHNA and CDR2 YSLEER. V trimming: 0 bases; J trimming: 4 bases; junction bases outside the gene matches: 11. CDR3 region: CASSQEKGLAGFWGTGELFF. The DNA for the CDR3 is TGCGCCAGCAGCCAAGAGAAGGGACTAGCGGGATTCTGGGGCACCGGGGAGCTGTTTTTT.

J is TRBJ2-3 and V is TRBV10-1; 12 nucleotides agree with TRBD1. The CDR3 loop spans 18 amino acids. V trimming: 2 bases; J trimming: 1 base; junction bases outside the gene matches: 7. Germline V CDR1 and CDR2: WNHNN, SYGVQD (reference sequence). DNA for the CDR3: TGCGCCAGCAGTGAGCCTTTGGGACAGGGGGCACGCACAGATACGCAGTATTTT. It codes for CASSEPLGQGARTDTQYF.

The J gene is TRBJ1-2, the V gene TRBV7-3, with D unclear. V dropped 2 bases and J dropped 7 bases, with 11 bases sitting between them. The CDR3 has 13 residues. Germline CDR1 SGHTA, CDR2 FQGTGA. The CDR3 protein is CASSLHERGGYTF. The CDR3 DNA is TGTGCCAGCAGCTTACATGAGCGGGGTGGCTACACCTTC.

This chain links TRBV7-2 with TRBJ1-3, with 8 bases aligning to TRBD1. The V gene end was trimmed by 1 base and the J gene end by 4 bases; junction bases not matched to a gene: 6. Germline CDR1 SGHTA, CDR2 FQGNSA. The CDR3 contains 16 residues. The CDR3 sequence is CASSLEFRGQGNTIYF. In DNA form, the CDR3 reads TGTGCCAGCAGCTTAGAGTTCAGGGGGCAAGGAAACACCATATATTTT.

V usage is TRBV12-3 or TRBV12-4 and J usage is TRBJ1-5, with D possibly TRBD1 on 6 matching bases. The CDR3 loop spans 13 amino acids. Trimming removed 3 bases from V and 5 bases from J, with 8 bases in between. The CDR3 here is CASSFNRDQPQHF. The CDR3 DNA sequence: TGTGCCAGCAGTTTCAACAGGGATCAGCCCCAGCATTTT.

The rearrangement joins TRBV11-2 to TRBJ1-2, with D hard to call. The CDR3 is made up of 11 amino acids. The ends were cut back, 2 bases at V and 13 bases at J, with 11 bases in the middle. The germline V gene encodes CDR1 SGHAT and CDR2 FQNNGV. CDR3 DNA: TGTGCCAGCAGCTTATTGAAGGCCCCCACCTTC. It encodes CASSLLKAPTF.

The rearrangement links TRBV29-1 to TRBJ1-1, with D tentatively TRBD1 (5 bases). Trimming shortened V by 6 bases and J by 5 bases, and 16 bases separated the two germline ends. CDR3 length: 13 residues. Germline assignment: CDR1 SQVTM and CDR2 ANQGSEA. The CDR3 bases are TGCAGCGTCGGGGGACGGCTGCGTACTGAAGCTTTCTTT. This sequence encodes CSVGGRLRTEAFF.

This clone was recorded once. The J gene is TRBJ2-3, the V gene TRBV10-3; a possible D gene is TRBD2 (5 bases). V was trimmed by 6 bases and J by 6 bases, leaving 13 bases between them. Looked up from germline, CDR1 is ENHRY and CDR2 is SYGVKD. The CDR3 length is 13 residues. The CDR3 loop reads CAISVAIQDTQYF. The CDR3 DNA reads TGTGCCATCAGCGTAGCGATCCAGGATACGCAGTATTTT.

The V call is TRBV6-5, the J call TRBJ1-1; D is possibly TRBD1 (6 bases). Between the trimmed V and J ends, which lost 7 bases and 4 bases, there was a span of 13 bases. CDR1 and CDR2 (germline): MNHEY, SVGAGI. The CDR3 has 13 residues. The CDR3 protein is CASTTGTGTEAFF. CDR3 sequence (DNA): TGTGCCAGCACCACAGGGACGGGCACTGAAGCTTTCTTT.

V usage is TRBV6-5 and J usage is TRBJ2-2; TRBD1 matches 7 bases. This CDR3 spans 13 amino acids. Germline CDR1 is MNHEY and CDR2 is SVGAGI. Here the CDR3 reads CACRGPWAGELFF. The CDR3 DNA follows: TGTGCTTGTAGGGGGCCATGGGCCGGGGAGCTGTTTTTT.

The chain has TRBV7-9 and TRBJ2-5; D is possibly TRBD1 (6 bases). The V end lost 3 bases, the J end lost 7 bases, and 15 bases lay between the germline ends. This CDR3 is 14 amino acids long. Looked up from germline, CDR1 is SEHNR and CDR2 is FQNEAQ (reference sequence). CDR3 region: CASSFYRADGTQYF. For the CDR3, the DNA is TGTGCCAGCAGCTTCTACAGGGCTGATGGGACCCAGTACTTC. The full variable domain, its missing parts supplied by reference TRBV7-9 and TRBJ2-5, is DTGVSQNPRHKITKRGQNVTFRCDPISEHNRLYWYRQTLGQGPEFLTYFQNEAQLEKSRLLSDRFSAERPKGSFSTLEIQRTEQGDSAMYLCASSFYRADGTQYFGPGTRLLVL.

The V and J genes are TRBV28 and TRBJ1-5; D may be TRBD1 (5 bases). The CDR3 runs 15 residues. Germline values: CDR1 MDHEN, CDR2 SYDVKM. Trimming removed 5 bases from V and 6 bases from J, with 17 bases in between. The CDR3 nucleotides are TGTGCCAGCAGTACCCTCGGGGGGTCGGGTCAGCCCCAGCATTTT. It is translated as CASSTLGGSGQPQHF.

The gene calls are TRBV29-1 and TRBJ1-1, with no clear D. The CDR3 has 11 residues. Per the germline V gene, CDR1 is SQVTM and CDR2 is ANQGSEA. V shed 3 bases and J shed 1 base, with 3 bases lying between them. CDR3 residues: CSVDSNTEAFF. CDR3 DNA: TGCAGCGTTGACTCGAACACTGAAGCTTTCTTT.

The chain carries TRBV28 and TRBJ1-2; D unresolved. The V gene's germline CDR1 is MDHEN and CDR2 SYDVKM. The CDR3 consists of 12 residues. The ends were cut back, 5 bases at V and 3 bases at J, with 7 bases in the middle. The CDR3 coding sequence is TGTGCCAGCAGTCAGGCGTACTATGGCTACACCTTC. As protein: CASSQAYYGYTF.

The chain recombines TRBV19 with TRBJ2-7; the D gene is possibly TRBD2 (5 bases). The CDR3 consists of 13 residues. CDR1 is LNHDA and CDR2 is SQIVND in the germline V gene (reference sequence). Trimming removed 4 bases from V and 0 bases from J, with 7 bases in between. The CDR3 region is CASSSRDSYEQYF. CDR3 coding DNA: TGTGCCAGTAGTAGCCGGGACTCCTACGAGCAGTACTTC.

The chain links TRBV7-9 to TRBJ1-1; the D gene is possibly TRBD1 (5 bases). The CDR3 has 13 amino acids. Germline CDR1 reads SEHNR; CDR2 reads FQNEAQ (reference sequence). Deletions cut 4 bases from V and 6 bases from J, with 12 bases between. CDR3 DNA: TGTGCCAGCAGCTCGCAGGGACGACCTGAAGCTTTCTTT. Translating it yields CASSSQGRPEAFF.

This clone was seen just once. This chain uses TRBV21-1 with TRBJ2-2; TRBD1, as called in the table, went unchecked against the DNA. TRBV21-1 is described as a pseudogene. This CDR3 has 16 amino acids. CDR3 in DNA: TGTGCCAGCAGCAAACAGGCGTACCCGAACACCGGGGAGCTGTTTTTT. Its protein product is CASSKQAYPNTGELFF.

The chain uses TRBV24-1 and TRBJ2-1, with 7 bases that match TRBD2. The germline gives CDR1 KGHDR, CDR2 SFDVKD. The V and J ends lost 6 bases and 5 bases, in that order; junction bases with no gene match: 6. This CDR3 has 14 amino acids. CDR3 bases: TGTGCCACCAGTAGAAGGCTAGCGGACAATGAGCAGTTCTTC. It translates to CATSRRLADNEQFF.

This clone was seen just once. This chain uses TRBV30 with TRBJ1-6; maybe TRBD1 (5 bases). The V end was cut by 0 bases, the J end by 8 bases, with 11 bases between. The CDR3 length is 14 residues. Germline V gives CDR1 GTSNPN, CDR2 SVGIG (reference sequence). The CDR3 DNA is TGTGCCTGGAGTGTAACGGGACGGGATTCACCCCTCCACTTT. Protein sequence: CAWSVTGRDSPLHF.

This clone was seen a single time. The rearrangement joins TRBV19 to TRBJ2-2; D might be TRBD2 (6 bases). The CDR3 is 15 amino acids. The germline V gene encodes CDR1 LNHDA and CDR2 SQIVND (reference sequence). Trimming pared 1 base from V and 2 bases from J, leaving 8 bases between. CDR3 region: CASSIVGGNTGELFF. In DNA, the CDR3 is TGTGCCAGTAGTATAGTGGGGGGAAACACCGGGGAGCTGTTTTTT.

The DNA for the CDR3 is TGTGCCAGCAGCTTAGACATAGAGACCCAGTACTTC. Its protein product is CASSLDIETQYF. This chain connects TRBV7-2 to TRBJ2-5; D not certain. V was clipped by 1 base and J by 4 bases, with 4 bases between them. The CDR3 sequence is 12 residues long. Germline V gene sequence: CDR1 SGHTA, CDR2 FQGNSA.

The V and J genes are TRBV9 and TRBJ1-5, with D unclear. Germline-derived CDR1 and CDR2 are SGDLS and YYNGEE. Trimming took off 0 bases at V and 1 base at J, with 8 bases between the two ends. CDR3 length: 15 residues. CDR3 loop: CASSVGGRSNQPQHF. In DNA form, the CDR3 reads TGTGCCAGCAGCGTAGGAGGACGGAGCAATCAGCCCCAGCATTTT.